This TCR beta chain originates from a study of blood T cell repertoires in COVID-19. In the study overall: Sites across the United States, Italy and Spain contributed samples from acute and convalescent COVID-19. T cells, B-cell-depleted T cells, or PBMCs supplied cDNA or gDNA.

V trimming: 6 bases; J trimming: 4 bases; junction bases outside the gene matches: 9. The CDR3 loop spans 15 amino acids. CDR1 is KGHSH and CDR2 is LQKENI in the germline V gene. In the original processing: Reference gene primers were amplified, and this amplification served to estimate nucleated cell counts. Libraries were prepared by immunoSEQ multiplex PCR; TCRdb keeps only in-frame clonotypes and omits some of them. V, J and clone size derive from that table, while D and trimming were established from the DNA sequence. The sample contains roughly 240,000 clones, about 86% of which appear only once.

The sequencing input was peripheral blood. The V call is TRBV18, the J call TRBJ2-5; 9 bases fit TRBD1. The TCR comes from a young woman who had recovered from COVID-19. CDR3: CASSPDTGGVETQYF. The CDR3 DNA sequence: TGTGCCAGCTCTCCAGATACAGGGGGCGTAGAGACCCAGTACTTC.